Below are 15 T cell receptor beta chains sequenced from a single sample in a study of shared clonotypes between healthy human individuals. Produced via immunoSEQ multiplex PCR; TCRdb's table is partial and in-frame only. The sample yields about 1.4 million clones, roughly 96% seen once. The sequencing sample was made of naive CD4+ T cells sorted from blood. Subset of the sample: CD45RA+ positively selected. These TCRs come from a man under 40 in good health.

DNA for the CDR3: TGTGCCAGCAGCTTATTTCGCGACCAAGCCTACGAGCAGTACTTC. This translates into CASSLFRDQAYEQYF. The V and J genes are TRBV11-2 and TRBJ2-7; D not resolved. The CDR3 is made up of 15 amino acids. Germline lookup yields CDR1 SGHAT and CDR2 FQNNGV. The V gene lost 2 bases and the J gene lost 2 bases, with 13 bases spanning the gap.

J is TRBJ1-1 and V is TRBV29-1; no firm D call. V lost 4 bases to trimming and J lost 6 bases, with 21 bases between them. The CDR3 is 15 amino acids. Germline CDR1 and CDR2: SQVTM and ANQGSEA. The CDR3 loop reads CSVGFLGRGSAEAFF. Here the CDR3 DNA reads TGCAGCGTTGGTTTCTTAGGACGAGGGTCCGCTGAAGCTTTCTTT.

The chain recombines TRBV27 with TRBJ2-7; a possible D gene is TRBD2 (5 bases). Deletions cut 1 base from V and 5 bases from J, with 18 bases between. The germline V gene encodes CDR1 MNHEY and CDR2 SMNVEV (reference sequence). This CDR3 has 16 residues. CDR3 residues: CASSLYWTEVIHEQYF. The CDR3 DNA follows: TGTGCCAGCAGTTTATATTGGACTGAAGTTATCCACGAGCAGTACTTC.

The chain carries TRBV2 and TRBJ2-1; 10 nucleotides match TRBD2. Germline CDR1 and CDR2: SNHLY and FYNNEI. V gave up 3 bases and J gave up 5 bases; unmatched junction bases: 7. This CDR3 spans 16 amino acids. Here the CDR3 reads CASSDQLAGNNNEQFF. CDR3 nucleotides: TGTGCCAGCAGTGATCAACTAGCGGGAAACAACAATGAGCAGTTCTTC.

Concerning this clone itself: Other DNA sequences of this sample code for an identical CDR3. The chain has TRBV30 and TRBJ1-5; D call uncertain. Trimming cost V 3 bases and J 0 bases, with 6 bases left between them. This CDR3 contains 13 residues. Germline V lookup: CDR1 GTSNPN, CDR2 SVGIG (reference sequence). The chain's CDR3 is CAWSPGSNQPQHF. The CDR3 DNA follows: TGTGCCTGGAGCCCTGGTAGCAATCAGCCCCAGCATTTT.

This sequence joins TRBV18 and TRBJ2-3, with D hard to call. The germline V and J ends were trimmed by 5 bases and 0 bases, with 12 bases remaining between them. The CDR3 extends over 15 amino acids. Germline CDR1 KGHSH, CDR2 LQKENI. DNA of the CDR3: TGTGCCAGCTCAGTAGGATCTTCTAGCACAGATACGCAGTATTTT. Its protein is CASSVGSSSTDTQYF.

With regard to this clone: The sample has other DNA sequences that encode this CDR3 too. This chain links TRBV5-1 with TRBJ2-3, with a tentative D call TRBD1 (6 bases). V shed 1 base and J shed 0 bases, with 9 bases lying between them. In germline, CDR1 is SGHRS, CDR2 YFSETQ. CDR3 length: 15 amino acids. The CDR3: CASSLRQGSTDTQYF. CDR3 coding DNA: TGCGCCAGCAGCTTGAGGCAGGGGAGCACAGATACGCAGTATTTT. Full variable domain (remainder filled in from reference TRBV5-1 and TRBJ2-3): KAGVTQTPRYLIKTRGQQVTLSCSPISGHRSVSWYQQTPGQGLQFLFEYFSETQRNKGNFPGRFSGRQFSNSRSEMNVSTLELGDSALYLCASSLRQGSTDTQYFGPGTRLTVL.

This chain joins TRBV2 and TRBJ2-7; no definite D call. This CDR3 contains 14 residues. V lost 6 bases, J lost 2 bases, and 14 bases lay in between. Germline V gene lookup returns CDR1 SNHLY and CDR2 FYNNEI. Here the CDR3 reads CASRLQTVAYEQYF. The CDR3 bases are TGTGCCAGCAGACTCCAGACTGTTGCCTACGAGCAGTACTTC.

This chain connects TRBV5-1 to TRBJ2-5, with 9 positions matching TRBD2. After removal of 3 bases from V and 2 bases from J, the junction contained 5 bases not matched to a gene. Looked up from germline, CDR1 is SGHRS and CDR2 is YFSETQ. This CDR3 is 15 amino acids long. CDR3 amino acids: CASSSRLAAQETQYF. The CDR3 DNA sequence: TGCGCCAGCAGCTCAAGACTAGCGGCACAAGAGACCCAGTACTTC.

The J gene is TRBJ1-1, the V gene TRBV29-1; 9 positions match TRBD1. The germline V gene has CDR1 SQVTM and CDR2 ANQGSEA. This CDR3 spans 13 amino acids. V was pared by 4 bases and J by 4 bases, with 4 bases of the junction left unmatched. CDR3 loop: CSVVSTGGTEAFF. CDR3 DNA: TGCAGCGTTGTATCGACAGGGGGCACTGAAGCTTTCTTT.

The V and J genes are TRBV29-1 and TRBJ2-2; weak D call: TRBD1 (5 bases). The CDR3 has 11 residues. Trimming shortened V by 5 bases and J by 6 bases, and 7 bases separated the two germline ends. The germline V gene has CDR1 SQVTM and CDR2 ANQGSEA. The CDR3 reads CSVRGAGELFF. The DNA of the CDR3 is TGCAGCGTTAGGGGCGCCGGGGAGCTGTTTTTT.

The chain joins TRBV29-1 to TRBJ2-3; TRBD1 or TRBD2 may be the D gene (5 bases each). V shed 5 bases and J shed 4 bases, with 19 bases lying between them. The V gene's germline CDR1 is SQVTM and CDR2 ANQGSEA. The length of the CDR3 is 15 residues. This chain's CDR3 is CSVRGTVPLADTQYF. The DNA for the CDR3 is TGCAGCGTTCGAGGGACGGTCCCTTTGGCAGATACGCAGTATTTT.

As regards this clone: Other DNA sequences of this sample code for an identical CDR3. The chain couples TRBV15 to TRBJ1-5; D uncertain. Trimming stripped 1 base from V and 6 bases from J, with 4 bases between. CDR1 is LNHNV, CDR2 YYDKDF, per germline (reference sequence). The CDR3 loop spans 12 amino acids. The CDR3 bases are TGTGCCACCAGCAGAGGCGGTCAGCCCCAGCATTTT. This translates into CATSRGGQPQHF.

CDR3 residues: CASSLFRKGPTGELFF. CDR3 bases: TGTGCCAGCAGTTTATTCCGGAAAGGACCGACCGGGGAGCTGTTTTTT. The chain couples TRBV28 to TRBJ2-2; D gene uncertain. CDR1 and CDR2 (germline): MDHEN, SYDVKM. This CDR3 has 16 residues. V lost 1 base and J lost 5, with 14 bases in between.

The rearrangement links TRBV7-9 to TRBJ2-7; TRBD1 might be the D (6 bases). Deletions cut 3 bases from V and 4 bases from J, with 22 bases between. CDR1 and CDR2 from the germline V gene are SEHNR and FQNEAQ (reference sequence). The CDR3 covers 17 residues. The CDR3 nucleotides read TGTGCCAGCAGCTTTACATTAGGGGGAGATATCCCTTACGAGCAGTACTTC. This sequence encodes CASSFTLGGDIPYEQYF.